One sample yielded the 29 T cell receptor beta chains listed below, sequenced in a study of T cells after yellow fever vaccination. TCRdb processed the 5' RACE reads anew with MiXCR; each CDR3 protein has one entry. The sample includes 300,000 to 350,000 distinct CDR3 sequences, around 3.9% of them seen just once. The sequenced sample was PBMCs, obtained 5 days after the yellow fever booster vaccination. These receptors were obtained from a man aged 18 to 29 who received the YFV17D yellow fever vaccine.

This clonotype was seen only a few times. The chain recombines TRBV7-3 with TRBJ2-1; TRBD2 matches at 11 bases. This CDR3 is 20 amino acids long. From germline, CDR1 is SGHTA and CDR2 FQGTGA. V lost 2 bases and J lost 5; bases outside the gene matches: 17. CDR3 sequence (DNA): TGTGCCAGCAGCTTAGGAGCCACGGAGGCAACTAGCGGGGGAAACAATGAGCAGTTCTTC. Its translation: CASSLGATEATSGGNNEQFF.

The sample holds a few counts of this clonotype. The genes are TRBV7-9 and TRBJ2-1, with unresolved D. Trimming shortened V by 2 bases and J by 7 bases, and 12 bases separated the two germline ends. CDR1 and CDR2 (germline): SEHNR, FQNEAQ (reference sequence). There are 14 residues in the CDR3. The CDR3 here is CASSLSLAVNEQFF. The CDR3 nucleotides read TGTGCCAGCAGCTTAAGTCTTGCAGTAAATGAGCAGTTCTTC.

The gene calls are TRBV20-1 and TRBJ1-2, with D possibly matching TRBD1 (5 bases). The CDR3 contains 14 residues. Germline loops: CDR1 DFQATT, CDR2 SNEGSKA (reference sequence). This CDR3 reads CSAQWAGDVNGYTF. Here the CDR3 DNA reads TGCAGCGCCCAATGGGCGGGGGACGTAAATGGCTACACCTTC.

This clonotype was detected many times. The V call is TRBV12-3 or TRBV12-4, the J call TRBJ1-4; 9 bases agree with TRBD1. The CDR3 loop spans 16 amino acids. The V gene end was trimmed by 5 bases and the J gene end by 5 bases; junction bases not matched to a gene: 9. Here the CDR3 reads CASSLPVGQGNEKLFF. CDR3 nucleotide sequence: TGTGCCAGCAGTCTCCCAGTAGGACAGGGGAATGAAAAACTGTTTTTT.

The chain uses TRBV4-3 and TRBJ2-3, with D possibly matching TRBD2 (6 bases). Looked up from germline, CDR1 is LGHNA and CDR2 is YSLEER. This CDR3 has 18 residues. V was clipped by 0 bases and J by 2 bases, with 18 bases between them. The CDR3 bases are TGCGCCAGCAGCCAAGATGGGACTTCCGGGGAACTCACAGATACGCAGTATTTT. As protein: CASSQDGTSGELTDTQYF.

This clonotype was detected ten times or more. CDR3 in DNA: TGCGCCAGCAGCACCGGAGGGGACAGTTACTACACCTTC. It is translated as CASSTGGDSYYTF. The V gene is TRBV5-1, the J gene TRBJ1-2; 7 bases align to TRBD1. The germline gives CDR1 SGHRS, CDR2 YFSETQ. CDR3 length equals 13 residues. Trimming cost V 4 bases and J 10 bases; bases outside gene matches: 10.

This clonotype was observed a handful of times. The V gene is TRBV5-6, the J gene TRBJ1-2; D gene uncertain. CDR1 SGHDT and CDR2 YYEEEE come from the germline V gene. The CDR3 runs 15 residues. With 4 bases removed from V and 3 bases from J, the gap between germline ends came to 16 bases. CDR3 DNA sequence: TGTGCCAGCAGCGCCGACTACCTCTCGGACTATGGCTACACCTTC. It encodes CASSADYLSDYGYTF.

This clonotype was detected many times. This sequence joins TRBV5-1 and TRBJ2-3; D gene uncertain. The CDR3 loop spans 12 amino acids. CDR1 is SGHRS, CDR2 YFSETQ, per germline. V shed 4 bases and J shed 6 bases, with 9 bases lying between them. CDR3 DNA: TGCGCCAGCAGCCCCCACCCCGATACGCAGTATTTT. Its translation: CASSPHPDTQYF.

A few counts support this clonotype. The J gene is TRBJ1-4, the V gene TRBV10-3; D call uncertain. Germline CDR1 ENHRY, CDR2 SYGVKD. This CDR3 has 13 residues. Trimming shortened V by 6 bases and J by 3 bases, and 8 bases separated the two germline ends. In DNA, the CDR3 is TGTGCCATCAGAACTGGGGCTAATGAAAAACTGTTTTTT. Translation gives CAIRTGANEKLFF.

For this clonotype: This may stem from a read error, because a much larger clone lies one nucleotide away. J is TRBJ1-2 and V is TRBV12-3 or TRBV12-4, with no clear D. This CDR3 has 13 amino acids. For the CDR3, the DNA is TGTGCCAGCTGTTTATTGGATAACTATGGCTACACCTTC. Amino acid sequence: CASCLLDNYGYTF.

This clonotype was detected a few times. The rearrangement uses TRBV5-1 and TRBJ2-1; D may be TRBD1 (6 bases). The CDR3 has 14 residues. Trimming took off 3 bases at V and 12 bases at J, with 19 bases between the two ends. The V gene's germline CDR1 is SGHRS and CDR2 YFSETQ. The CDR3 region is CASSSRTARDGQFF. The CDR3 DNA is TGCGCCAGCAGCTCCCGGACAGCCAGAGATGGGCAGTTCTTC.

This clonotype came up many times. The gene calls are TRBV7-2 and TRBJ1-2; D possibly corresponds to TRBD1 (5 bases). Germline V CDR1 and CDR2: SGHTA, FQGNSA. The V end was cut by 4 bases, the J end by 5 bases, with 17 bases between. The CDR3 totals 15 residues. CDR3 sequence reads: CASSSTGGSGYGYTF. CDR3 sequence (DNA): TGTGCCAGCAGCTCAACGGGGGGATCTGGGTATGGCTACACCTTC.

This clonotype has a count of ten or more. The genes are TRBV18 and TRBJ2-7; TRBD2 might be the D (5 bases). The CDR3 loop spans 13 amino acids. Looked up from germline, CDR1 is KGHSH and CDR2 is LQKENI. Trimming cost V 3 bases and J 2 bases, with 8 bases left between them. The CDR3 protein is CASSPGVTYEQYV. The DNA of the CDR3 is TGTGCCAGCTCACCGGGAGTGACCTACGAGCAGTACGTC.

This rearrangement joins TRBV5-6 to TRBJ2-7; TRBD1 might be the D (6 bases). CDR3 length: 15 amino acids. V was clipped by 4 bases and J by 2 bases, with 16 bases between them. In germline, CDR1 is SGHDT, CDR2 YYEEEE. CDR3 amino acids: CASSRPQGPAYEQYV. DNA for the CDR3: TGTGCCAGCAGCAGACCCCAGGGGCCGGCCTACGAGCAGTACGTC.

This clonotype has a count of ten or more. The rearrangement links TRBV20-1 to TRBJ2-7, with 9 bases fitting TRBD1. The CDR3 totals 17 residues. The trim removed 0 bases at V and 5 bases at J, leaving 14 bases unmatched. The germline V gene encodes CDR1 DFQATT and CDR2 SNEGSKA (reference sequence). The CDR3 protein is CSARDLPGQGKVDEQYF. The CDR3 DNA reads as TGCAGTGCTAGAGATCTCCCGGGACAGGGAAAAGTCGACGAGCAGTACTTC.

V and J are TRBV29-1 and TRBJ2-1; 9 bases are a match to TRBD2. The CDR3 contains 12 residues. J lost 7 bases, V lost 4 bases, and 2 bases had no gene match. CDR1 and CDR2 from the germline V gene are SQVTM and ANQGSEA. CDR3 residues: CSVVAGVNEQFF. The CDR3 nucleotides are TGCAGCGTTGTAGCGGGGGTAAATGAGCAGTTCTTC.

The chain carries TRBV11-2 and TRBJ2-3; no clear D gene. Germline V gene sequence: CDR1 SGHAT, CDR2 FQNNGV. V was trimmed by 1 base and J by 0 bases, leaving 11 bases between them. The CDR3 is 16 amino acids. In DNA form, the CDR3 reads TGTGCCAGCAGCTTAGCCGGAAACCCTAGCACAGATACGCAGTATTTT. It yields the protein CASSLAGNPSTDTQYF. Filled out from reference TRBV11-2 and TRBJ2-3, the complete variable domain reads EAGVAQSPRYKIIEKRQSVAFWCNPISGHATLYWYQQILGQGPKLLIQFQNNGVVDDSQLPKDRFSAERLKGVDSTLKIQPAKLEDSAVYLCASSLAGNPSTDTQYFGPGTRLTVL.

This clonotype was detected many times. The chain couples TRBV28 to TRBJ2-1, with 7 bases matching TRBD2. Per germline, CDR1 MDHEN and CDR2 SYDVKM. The CDR3 is made up of 12 amino acids. Losses at the gene ends were 5 bases for V and 10 bases for J; bases not matched to a gene: 5. This CDR3 reads CASSVPLAEQFF. The CDR3 coding sequence is TGTGCCAGCAGTGTTCCACTAGCGGAGCAGTTCTTC.

The V gene is TRBV4-3, the J gene TRBJ1-2; D is perhaps TRBD1 (6 bases). Germline lookup yields CDR1 LGHNA and CDR2 YSLEER. The CDR3 is 14 residues long. Deletions cut 3 bases from V and 3 bases from J, with 11 bases between. The chain's CDR3 is CASSHYQGHYGYTF. In nucleotides, the CDR3 is TGCGCCAGCAGCCATTATCAGGGGCACTATGGCTACACCTTC.

This clonotype appeared a few times. The genes are TRBV6-2 or TRBV6-3 and TRBJ2-1, with D unresolved. CDR1 is MNHEY, CDR2 SVGEGT, per germline. V was trimmed by 8 bases and J by 8 bases, leaving 10 bases between them. The CDR3 totals 11 residues. CDR3 region: CASRSGYEQFF. The CDR3 DNA follows: TGTGCCAGCCGCTCCGGGTATGAGCAGTTCTTC.

The CDR3 region is CASSPPTGNGYTF. DNA for the CDR3: TGTGCCAGCTCACCACCGACAGGGAATGGCTACACCTTC. The chain carries TRBV18 and TRBJ1-2, with TRBD1 identical over 7 bases. Unmatched junction bases numbered 1, after V lost 0 bases and J lost 6 bases. This CDR3 region has 13 residues. Germline loops: CDR1 KGHSH, CDR2 LQKENI.

This clonotype was detected only a few times. The chain employs TRBV4-3 and TRBJ2-5, with D possibly being TRBD2 (5 bases). The V end was cut by 2 bases, the J end by 5 bases, with 15 bases between. Germline V gene lookup returns CDR1 LGHNA and CDR2 YSLEER. The CDR3 consists of 15 residues. This chain's CDR3 is CASSQHLETGETQYF. In DNA form, the CDR3 reads TGCGCCAGCAGCCAACATCTGGAGACGGGGGAGACCCAGTACTTC.

This clonotype appeared a few times. The chain carries TRBV4-2 and TRBJ2-5; possibly TRBD1 for D (5 bases). Germline V gene data show CDR1 as LGHNA and CDR2 as YNFKEQ. This CDR3 has 15 amino acids. The germline V and J ends were trimmed by 0 bases and 5 bases, with 13 bases remaining between them. CDR3 DNA sequence: TGTGCCAGCAGCCAAGATAGGGGCGACGGCGAGACCCAGTACTTC. Translated, it gives CASSQDRGDGETQYF.

This clonotype was observed a few times. V gene TRBV7-6 combines with J gene TRBJ2-3, with TRBD2 matching over 11 bases. The CDR3 contains 15 residues. The V gene end was trimmed by 3 bases and the J gene end by 4 bases; junction bases not matched to a gene: 3. In germline, CDR1 is SGHVS, CDR2 FNYEAQ. The CDR3 protein is CASSFTSGGSDTQYF. The CDR3 region has the DNA TGTGCCAGCAGCTTCACTAGCGGGGGCTCAGATACGCAGTATTTT.

This clonotype came up many times. The CDR3 is CASSQAMDSSYNEQFF. The CDR3 nucleotides read TGCGCCAGCAGCCAAGCGATGGATAGCTCCTACAATGAGCAGTTCTTC. This rearrangement joins TRBV4-3 to TRBJ2-1, with D uncertain. V gave up 1 base and J gave up 0 bases, with 10 bases separating them. CDR1 and CDR2 (germline): LGHNA, YSLEER. The CDR3 runs to 16 residues.

This clonotype showed up many times. The chain recombines TRBV5-5 with TRBJ2-5, with 8 positions matching TRBD1. The junction had 8 bases not matched to a gene; V was cut back by 5 bases and J by 2 bases. Per the germline V gene, CDR1 is SGHKS and CDR2 is YYEKEE (reference sequence). The CDR3 is 15 amino acids. For the CDR3, the DNA is TGTGCCAGCAGTCGGGTCAGGGGGCGACAAGAGACCCAGTACTTC. This codes for CASSRVRGRQETQYF.

This chain links TRBV13 with TRBJ2-3; D gene uncertain. Germline V gene lookup returns CDR1 PRHDT and CDR2 FYEKMQ (reference sequence). The CDR3 has 14 residues. The V end lost 3 bases, the J end lost 5 bases, and 12 bases lay between the germline ends. The CDR3 sequence: CASSLSLRRDTQYF. As DNA, the CDR3 is TGTGCCAGCAGCTTGAGTCTGAGAAGAGATACGCAGTATTTT.

This clonotype was seen a handful of times. The chain joins TRBV5-1 to TRBJ1-3, with D unclear. V was trimmed by 4 bases and J by 2 bases, leaving 10 bases between them. This CDR3 region has 14 residues. Germline V gives CDR1 SGHRS, CDR2 YFSETQ. The CDR3 loop is CASSPDIAGNTIYF. The CDR3 bases are TGCGCCAGCAGCCCCGACATTGCTGGAAACACCATATATTTT.

The J gene is TRBJ2-7, the V gene TRBV2; D possibly uses TRBD1 or TRBD2 (5 bases each). The CDR3 runs 14 residues. V was clipped by 7 bases and J by 0 bases, with 13 bases between them. Germline V gene lookup returns CDR1 SNHLY and CDR2 FYNNEI. CDR3 nucleotide sequence: TGTGCCAGCAAAGGGGTAGGGAGCTCCTACGAGCAGTACGTC. Protein sequence: CASKGVGSSYEQYV.